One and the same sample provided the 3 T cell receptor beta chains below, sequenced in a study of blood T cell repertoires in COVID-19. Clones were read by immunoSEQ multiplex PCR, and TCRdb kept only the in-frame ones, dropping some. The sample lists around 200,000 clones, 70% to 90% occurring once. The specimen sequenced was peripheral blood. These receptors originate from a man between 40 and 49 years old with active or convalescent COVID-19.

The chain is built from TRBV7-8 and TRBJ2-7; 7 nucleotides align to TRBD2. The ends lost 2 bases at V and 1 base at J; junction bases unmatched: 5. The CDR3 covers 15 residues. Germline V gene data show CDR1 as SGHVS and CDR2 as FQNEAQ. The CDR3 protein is CASSLLRGFSYEQYF. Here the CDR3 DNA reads TGTGCCAGCAGCTTACTGCGGGGGTTTTCCTACGAGCAGTACTTC.

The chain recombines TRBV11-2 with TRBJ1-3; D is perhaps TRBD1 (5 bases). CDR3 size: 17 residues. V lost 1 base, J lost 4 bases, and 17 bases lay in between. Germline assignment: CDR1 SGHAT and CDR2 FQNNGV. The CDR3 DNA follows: TGTGCCAGCAGCTTAGTTGACAGAGACGCTGTCGGAAACACCATATATTTT. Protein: CASSLVDRDAVGNTIYF.

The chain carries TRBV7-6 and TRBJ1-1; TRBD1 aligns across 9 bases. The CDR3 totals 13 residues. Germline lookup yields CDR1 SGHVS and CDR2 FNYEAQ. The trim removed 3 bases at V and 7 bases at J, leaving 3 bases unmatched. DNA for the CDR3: TGTGCCAGCAGCTTTCGACAGGGGGATGAAGCTTTCTTT. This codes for CASSFRQGDEAFF.